One and the same sample provided the 20 T cell receptor beta chains below, sequenced in a study of blood T cell repertoires in COVID-19. Profiled with immunoSEQ multiplex PCR; TCRdb holds only in-frame clones, not every one. The profile covers 130,000 to 150,000 clones, with around 91% appearing a single time and 10% to 15% taken by the ten largest. The specimen sequenced was peripheral blood. Receptors were obtained from a man aged 18 to 29 with COVID-19, enrolled during active disease.

J is TRBJ2-7 and V is TRBV4-3, with 10 nucleotides matching TRBD1. With 4 bases clipped from V and 1 base from J, the junction kept 4 bases outside the gene matches. The CDR3 consists of 15 residues. Per the germline V gene, CDR1 is LGHNA and CDR2 is YSLEER. This CDR3 is CASSLRQGASYEQYF. Here the CDR3 DNA reads TGCGCCAGCAGCCTACGACAGGGGGCTTCCTACGAGCAGTACTTC.

The rearrangement joins TRBV28 to TRBJ2-1, with D uncertain. Germline V gives CDR1 MDHEN, CDR2 SYDVKM. Trimming pared 2 bases from V and 0 bases from J, leaving 5 bases between. The CDR3 is made up of 14 amino acids. The CDR3 bases are TGTGCCAGCAGTTTACTCGGCTCCTACAATGAGCAGTTCTTC. Translated: CASSLLGSYNEQFF. The full variable domain, its missing parts supplied by reference TRBV28 and TRBJ2-1, is DVKVTQSSRYLVKRTGEKVFLECVQDMDHENMFWYRQDPGLGLRLIYFSYDVKMKEKGDIPEGYSVSREKKERFSLILESASTNQTSMYLCASSLLGSYNEQFFGPGTRLTVL.

The V call is TRBV6-5, the J call TRBJ2-2; 7 bases are shared with TRBD1. Trimming removed 0 bases from V and 5 bases from J; junction bases left unmatched: 3. Per the germline V gene, CDR1 is MNHEY and CDR2 is SVGAGI. The CDR3 covers 15 residues. The CDR3 spells CASSYSTGPTGELFF. The DNA of the CDR3 is TGTGCCAGCAGTTACTCGACAGGGCCGACCGGGGAGCTGTTTTTT.

This clone was counted a few times. This chain uses TRBV3-1 (or the pseudogene TRBV3-2) with TRBJ1-3; D gene uncertain. Germline CDR1 is LGHDT and CDR2 is YNNKEL (reference sequence). Trimming stripped 4 bases from V and 0 bases from J, with 13 bases between. This CDR3 has 16 amino acids. Here the CDR3 DNA reads TGTGCCAGCAGCCGCCTCCGACAAGGCTCTGGAAACACCATATATTTT. This codes for CASSRLRQGSGNTIYF.

This CDR3 reads CASKEQGVYNEQFF. CDR3 nucleotides: TGTGCCAGCAAAGAACAGGGCGTCTACAATGAGCAGTTCTTC. The rearrangement links TRBV27 to TRBJ2-1, with D possibly TRBD1 on 6 matching bases. The CDR3 is made up of 14 amino acids. Germline V gene sequence: CDR1 MNHEY, CDR2 SMNVEV (reference sequence). V was pared by 7 bases and J by 3 bases, with 13 bases between.

The rearrangement uses TRBV6-4 and TRBJ2-3; D ambiguous. Germline-derived CDR1 and CDR2 are MRHNA and SNTAGT. Trimming took off 4 bases at V and 0 bases at J, with 8 bases between the two ends. This CDR3 has 14 amino acids. The CDR3 loop reads CASSARPSTDTQYF. CDR3 in DNA: TGTGCCAGCAGTGCGCGGCCTAGCACAGATACGCAGTATTTT.

The chain combines TRBV7-3 with TRBJ2-1; 11 bases fit TRBD2. Germline V gene data show CDR1 as SGHTA and CDR2 as FQGTGA. J was trimmed by 4 bases and V by 2 bases; bases with no gene match: 16. CDR3 length equals 20 residues. The CDR3 is CASSLGWWDKGLADYNEQFF. The CDR3 region has the DNA TGTGCCAGCAGCTTAGGGTGGTGGGACAAGGGACTAGCGGATTACAATGAGCAGTTCTTC.

This clone was detected only once. The V and J genes are TRBV7-4 and TRBJ2-3, with 10 nucleotides matching TRBD1. The germline gives CDR1 SGHVT, CDR2 SQSDAQ. Trimming took 1 base from V and 2 from J; bases not matched to a gene: 9. The CDR3 has 18 residues. The CDR3 spells CASSLGQGARSYTDTQYF. As DNA, the CDR3 is TGTGCCAGCAGCTTAGGACAGGGGGCCCGAAGTTACACAGATACGCAGTATTTT.

This chain links TRBV29-1 with TRBJ2-7; 10 bases fit TRBD2. The CDR3 totals 14 residues. Germline assignment: CDR1 SQVTM and CDR2 ANQGSEA. V shed 3 bases and J 5 bases; nucleotides not matched to a gene: 7. DNA for the CDR3: TGCAGCGTTGATGGCCTAGCGGGAGTCCACGAGCAGTACTTC. Translation: CSVDGLAGVHEQYF.

The genes are TRBV14 and TRBJ2-7, with TRBD1 as a possible D gene (5 bases). CDR3 length: 15 amino acids. CDR1 and CDR2 (germline): SGHDN, FVKESK. The V end lost 0 bases, the J end lost 1 base, and 10 bases lay between the germline ends. CDR3 amino acids: CASSQESRASYEQYF. Here the CDR3 DNA reads TGTGCCAGCAGCCAAGAAAGCAGGGCATCCTACGAGCAGTACTTC.

The CDR3 region has the DNA TGTGCCAGCAATCAACAGGGTAATAGCCACGAGCAGTACTTC. Protein product: CASNQQGNSHEQYF. This rearrangement joins TRBV7-9 to TRBJ2-7, with a weak D call TRBD1 (6 bases). Per germline, CDR1 SEHNR and CDR2 FQNEAQ (reference sequence). Between the trimmed V and J ends, which lost 7 bases and 5 bases, there was a span of 18 bases. The CDR3 has 14 residues. The whole variable domain, remainder taken from reference TRBV7-9 and TRBJ2-7, is DTGVSQNPRHKITKRGQNVTFRCDPISEHNRLYWYRQTLGQGPEFLTYFQNEAQLEKSRLLSDRFSAERPKGSFSTLEIQRTEQGDSAMYLCASNQQGNSHEQYFGPGTRLTVT.

The chain carries TRBV11-2 and TRBJ2-5; TRBD1 might be the D (6 bases). Between the trimmed V and J ends, which lost 1 base and 5 bases, there was a span of 17 bases. Germline lookup yields CDR1 SGHAT and CDR2 FQNNGV. The CDR3 spans 16 residues. CDR3 sequence: CASSLGVDRQRETQYF. CDR3 nucleotides: TGTGCCAGCAGCTTAGGGGTCGACAGGCAACGGGAGACCCAGTACTTC.

This chain links TRBV10-3 with TRBJ1-2, with TRBD1 matching over 7 bases. The junction had 11 bases not matched to a gene; V was cut back by 3 bases and J by 4 bases. CDR1 ENHRY and CDR2 SYGVKD come from the germline V gene. The CDR3 consists of 16 residues. The CDR3 protein is CAISDRDRVGVYGYTF. The DNA for the CDR3 is TGTGCCATCAGTGACCGCGACAGGGTCGGCGTCTATGGCTACACCTTC.

The rearrangement joins TRBV6-4 to TRBJ2-3; 8 bases line up with TRBD2. The CDR3 runs to 14 residues. The germline CDR1 and CDR2 sequences are MRHNA and SNTAGT. Trimming at V came to 3 bases and at J to 4 bases, leaving 3 bases not matched to a gene. The CDR3: CASSETGRADTQYF. The CDR3 DNA sequence: TGTGCCAGCAGTGAGACCGGGAGGGCAGATACGCAGTATTTT.

The rearrangement links TRBV27 to TRBJ2-6; 7 nucleotides line up with TRBD1. Looked up from germline, CDR1 is MNHEY and CDR2 is SMNVEV (reference sequence). V was pared by 4 bases and J by 0 bases, with 9 bases of the junction left unmatched. The CDR3 is made up of 18 amino acids. CDR3 amino acids: CASSSETGTYSGANVLTF. As DNA, the CDR3 is TGTGCCAGCAGTTCCGAGACAGGGACGTACTCTGGGGCCAACGTCCTGACTTTC.

The genes are TRBV24-1 and TRBJ2-7, with TRBD1 matching 10 bases. Trimming took 4 bases from V and 5 from J; bases not matched to a gene: 7. The CDR3 has 15 residues. Germline loops: CDR1 KGHDR, CDR2 SFDVKD. The CDR3 loop reads CATSDPGQGLHEQYF. In DNA, the CDR3 is TGTGCCACCAGTGACCCGGGACAGGGGTTACACGAGCAGTACTTC.

V usage is TRBV6-5 and J usage is TRBJ2-2, with 7 bases matching TRBD1. The ends lost 5 bases at V and 3 bases at J; junction bases unmatched: 6. There are 15 residues in the CDR3. CDR1 is MNHEY, CDR2 SVGAGI, per germline. CDR3 in DNA: TGTGCCAGCAGTCCCCGGGACAGTTACACCGGGGAGCTGTTTTTT. Protein sequence: CASSPRDSYTGELFF.

The chain carries TRBV2 and TRBJ1-2; no definite D call. This CDR3 has 13 amino acids. V was pared by 8 bases and J by 4 bases, with 14 bases between. Germline V gene lookup returns CDR1 SNHLY and CDR2 FYNNEI. CDR3 DNA: TGTGCCAGCGGACGGGATCGCGGCTATGGCTACACCTTC. As protein: CASGRDRGYGYTF.

The chain recombines TRBV5-1 with TRBJ2-7; no clear D gene. V was trimmed by 0 bases and J by 5 bases, leaving 12 bases between them. The CDR3 is 14 residues long. Germline V gene data show CDR1 as SGHRS and CDR2 as YFSETQ. DNA for the CDR3: TGCGCCAGCAGCTTGGCCGTTAGCCTCAACGAGCAGTACTTC. Translated: CASSLAVSLNEQYF.

This clone was counted a single time. The CDR3 here is CASSLVAGGEYGYTF. The CDR3, as DNA: TGCGCCAGCAGCTTGGTGGCCGGGGGGGAGTATGGCTACACCTTC. The chain combines TRBV5-1 with TRBJ1-2; D possibly corresponds to TRBD1 (5 bases). This CDR3 spans 15 amino acids. Germline V gene lookup returns CDR1 SGHRS and CDR2 YFSETQ. Trimming took off 0 bases at V and 5 bases at J, with 14 bases between the two ends.